This T cell receptor (beta chain) was profiled in a study of radiotherapy plus CTLA-4 blockade in lung cancer. At the level of the study: Across the patients, objective responses occurred in about 19%, and disease control in around 31%.

TCRdb's copy holds only in-frame clones and misses some; the assay was immunoSEQ multiplex PCR. The table includes about 110,000 clones, more than 75% detected once. Study-level findings and limits: TCR clones originating in tumors grew in number in blood after radiotherapy plus ipilimumab. Reports identified early blood T cell clone dynamics, with interferon-beta, as the best response predictor.

CTLA-4 blockade with ipilimumab, together with focal radiation, was given to patients with chemo-refractory metastatic non-small-cell lung cancer. This clone was seen only a few times. Its matching antigen is unknown. The CDR3 covers 14 residues. The ends were cut back, 5 bases at V and 4 bases at J, with 14 bases in the middle. CDR1 is MNHNY, CDR2 SVGAGI, per germline (reference sequence). The input for sequencing was peripheral blood, taken from a patient treated with radiotherapy plus ipilimumab. This receptor was obtained from a human donor with non-small cell lung cancer that progressed on radiotherapy plus ipilimumab. Some clones in this sample may be carry-over from other donors' samples. The chain is built from TRBV6-6 and TRBJ1-2; D remains unclear. CDR3 in amino acids: CASSPGSSSYGYTF. In DNA, the CDR3 is TGTGCCAGCAGTCCGGGGAGCTCTAGCTATGGCTACACCTTC.